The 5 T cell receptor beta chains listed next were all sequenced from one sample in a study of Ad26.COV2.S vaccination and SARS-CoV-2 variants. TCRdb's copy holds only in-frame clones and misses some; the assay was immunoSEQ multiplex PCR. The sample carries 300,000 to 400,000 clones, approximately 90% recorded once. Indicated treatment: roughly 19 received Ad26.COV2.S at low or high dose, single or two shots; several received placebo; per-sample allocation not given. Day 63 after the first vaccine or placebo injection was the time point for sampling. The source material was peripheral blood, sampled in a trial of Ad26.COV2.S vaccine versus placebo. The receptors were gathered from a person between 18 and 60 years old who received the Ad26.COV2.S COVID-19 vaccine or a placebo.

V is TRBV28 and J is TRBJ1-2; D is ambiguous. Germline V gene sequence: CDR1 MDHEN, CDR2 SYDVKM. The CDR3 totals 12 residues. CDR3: CVVRPPNYGYTF. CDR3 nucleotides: TGTGTTGTCCGGCCCCCTAACTATGGCTACACCTTC.

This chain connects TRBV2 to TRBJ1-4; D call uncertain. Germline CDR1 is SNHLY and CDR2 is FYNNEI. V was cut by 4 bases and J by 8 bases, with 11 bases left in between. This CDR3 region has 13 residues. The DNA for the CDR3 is TGTGCCAGCAGTGCTCTGAGGGAAGAAAAACTGTTTTTT. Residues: CASSALREEKLFF.

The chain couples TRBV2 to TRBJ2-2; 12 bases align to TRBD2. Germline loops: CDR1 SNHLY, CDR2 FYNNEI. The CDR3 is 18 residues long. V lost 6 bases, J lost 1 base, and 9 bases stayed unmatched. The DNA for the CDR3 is TGTGCCAGCAGCGTCTCTTGGACTAGCGGGGTGAACACCGGGGAGCTGTTTTTT. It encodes CASSVSWTSGVNTGELFF.

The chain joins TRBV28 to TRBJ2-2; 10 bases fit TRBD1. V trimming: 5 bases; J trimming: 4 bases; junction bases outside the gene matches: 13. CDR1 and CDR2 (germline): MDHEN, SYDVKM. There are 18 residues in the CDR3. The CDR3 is CASSPSLGTGEVTGELFF. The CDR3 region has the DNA TGTGCCAGCAGTCCCTCCCTAGGGACAGGGGAAGTCACCGGGGAGCTGTTTTTT.

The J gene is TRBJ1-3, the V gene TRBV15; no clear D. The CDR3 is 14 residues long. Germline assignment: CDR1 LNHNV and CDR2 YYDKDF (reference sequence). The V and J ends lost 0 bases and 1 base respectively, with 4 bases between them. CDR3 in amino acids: CATSRDTSGNTIYF. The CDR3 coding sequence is TGTGCCACCAGCAGAGACACTTCTGGAAACACCATATATTTT.